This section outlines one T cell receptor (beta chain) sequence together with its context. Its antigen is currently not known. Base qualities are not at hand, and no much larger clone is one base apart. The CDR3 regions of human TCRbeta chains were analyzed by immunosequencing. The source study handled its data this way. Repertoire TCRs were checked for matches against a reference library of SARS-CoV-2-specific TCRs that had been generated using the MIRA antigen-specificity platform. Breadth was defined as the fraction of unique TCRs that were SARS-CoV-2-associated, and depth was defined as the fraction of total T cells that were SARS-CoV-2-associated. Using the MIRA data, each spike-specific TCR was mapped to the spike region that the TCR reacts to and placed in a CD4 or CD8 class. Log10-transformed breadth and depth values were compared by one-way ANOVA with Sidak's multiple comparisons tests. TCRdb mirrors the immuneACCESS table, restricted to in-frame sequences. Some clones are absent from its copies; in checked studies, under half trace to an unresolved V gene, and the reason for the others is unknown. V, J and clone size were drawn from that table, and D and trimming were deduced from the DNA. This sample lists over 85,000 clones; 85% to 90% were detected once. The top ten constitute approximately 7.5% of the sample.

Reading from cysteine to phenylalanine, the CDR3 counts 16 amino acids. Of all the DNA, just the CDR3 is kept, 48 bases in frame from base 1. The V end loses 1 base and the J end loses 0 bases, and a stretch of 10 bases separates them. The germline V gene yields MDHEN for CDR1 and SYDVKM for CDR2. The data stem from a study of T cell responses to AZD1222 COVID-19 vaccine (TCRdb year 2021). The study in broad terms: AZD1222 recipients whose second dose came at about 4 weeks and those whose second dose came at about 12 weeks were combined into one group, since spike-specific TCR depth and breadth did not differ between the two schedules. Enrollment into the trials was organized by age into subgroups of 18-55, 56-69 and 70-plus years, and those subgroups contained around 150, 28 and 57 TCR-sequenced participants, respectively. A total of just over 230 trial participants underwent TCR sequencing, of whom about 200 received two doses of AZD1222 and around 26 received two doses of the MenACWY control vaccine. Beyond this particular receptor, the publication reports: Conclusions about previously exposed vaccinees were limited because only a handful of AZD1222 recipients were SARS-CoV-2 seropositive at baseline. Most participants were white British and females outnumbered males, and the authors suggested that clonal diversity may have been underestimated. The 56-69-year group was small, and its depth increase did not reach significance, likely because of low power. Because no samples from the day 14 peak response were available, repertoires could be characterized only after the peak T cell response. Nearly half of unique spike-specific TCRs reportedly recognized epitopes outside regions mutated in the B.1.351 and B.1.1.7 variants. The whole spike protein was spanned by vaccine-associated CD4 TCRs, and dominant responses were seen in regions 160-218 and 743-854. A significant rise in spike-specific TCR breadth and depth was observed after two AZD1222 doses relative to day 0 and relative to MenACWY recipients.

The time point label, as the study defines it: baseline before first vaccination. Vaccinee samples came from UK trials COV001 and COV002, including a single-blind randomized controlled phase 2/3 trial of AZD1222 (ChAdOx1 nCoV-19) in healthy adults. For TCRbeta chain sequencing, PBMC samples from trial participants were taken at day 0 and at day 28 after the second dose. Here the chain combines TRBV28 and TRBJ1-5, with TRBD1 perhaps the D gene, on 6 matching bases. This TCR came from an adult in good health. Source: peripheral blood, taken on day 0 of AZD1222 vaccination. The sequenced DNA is TGTGCCAGCAGTTTATTCGTGGGGGCTAGCAATCAGCCCCAGCATTTT. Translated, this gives CASSLFVGASNQPQHF.